This T cell receptor beta chain was observed in a study of blood T cell repertoires in COVID-19. Study context: Sites in the United States, Italy and Spain provided acute and convalescent COVID-19 samples. PBMCs, B-cell-depleted T cells, or T cells were the source of the cDNA or gDNA that made up the material.

V lost 1 base to trimming and J lost 7 bases, with 14 bases between them. The CDR3 runs 15 residues. Per the germline V gene, CDR1 is SGHVS and CDR2 is FQNEAQ. Authors' analysis steps: For nucleated cells, counts were estimated from reference gene primer amplification. The table came from immunoSEQ multiplex PCR; TCRdb's copy has only in-frame clones and leaves some out. V, J and clone size are taken as reported in that table, and D and trimming were inferred from the DNA itself. The sample holds about 250,000 clones, approximately 86% seen once. The TCR was taken from a man at least 80 years old with acute or convalescent COVID-19. The V call is TRBV7-8, the J call TRBJ1-5, with D maybe TRBD1 (5 bases). The sample comprised peripheral blood. This chain's CDR3 is CASSLGAGRGQPQHF. The CDR3 DNA sequence: TGTGCCAGCAGCTTAGGTGCAGGGCGAGGACAGCCCCAGCATTTT.